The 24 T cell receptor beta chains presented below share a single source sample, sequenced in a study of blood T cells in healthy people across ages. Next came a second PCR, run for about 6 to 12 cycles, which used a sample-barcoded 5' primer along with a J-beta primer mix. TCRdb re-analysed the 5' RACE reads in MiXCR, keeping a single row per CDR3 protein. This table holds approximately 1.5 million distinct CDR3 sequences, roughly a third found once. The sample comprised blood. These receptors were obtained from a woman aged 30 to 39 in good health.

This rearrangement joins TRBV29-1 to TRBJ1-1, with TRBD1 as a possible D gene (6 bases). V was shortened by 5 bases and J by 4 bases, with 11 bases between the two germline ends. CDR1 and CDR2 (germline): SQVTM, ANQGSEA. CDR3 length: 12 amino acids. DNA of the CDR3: TGCAGCGTTTGGGGAGGGGGCACTGAAGCTTTCTTT. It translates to CSVWGGGTEAFF.

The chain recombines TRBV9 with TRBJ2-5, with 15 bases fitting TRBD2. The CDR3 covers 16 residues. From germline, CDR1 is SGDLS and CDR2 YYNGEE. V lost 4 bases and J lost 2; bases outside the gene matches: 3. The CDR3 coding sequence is TGTGCCAGCAGCACCGGGACTAGCGGGGGGCAAGAGACCCAGTACTTC. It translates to CASSTGTSGGQETQYF.

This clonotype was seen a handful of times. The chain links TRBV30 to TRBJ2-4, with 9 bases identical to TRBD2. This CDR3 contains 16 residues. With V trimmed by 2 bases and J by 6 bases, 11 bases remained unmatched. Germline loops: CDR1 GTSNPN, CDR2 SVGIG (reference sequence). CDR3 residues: CAWSLVAGVRGNIQYF. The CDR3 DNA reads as TGTGCCTGGAGTCTCGTAGCGGGAGTACGAGGAAACATTCAGTACTTC. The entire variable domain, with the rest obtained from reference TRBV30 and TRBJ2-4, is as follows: SQTIHQWPATLVQPVGSPLSLECTVEGTSNPNLYWYRQAAGRGLQLLFYSVGIGQISSEVPQNLSASRPQDRQFILSSKKLLLSDSGFYLCAWSLVAGVRGNIQYFGAGTRLSVL.

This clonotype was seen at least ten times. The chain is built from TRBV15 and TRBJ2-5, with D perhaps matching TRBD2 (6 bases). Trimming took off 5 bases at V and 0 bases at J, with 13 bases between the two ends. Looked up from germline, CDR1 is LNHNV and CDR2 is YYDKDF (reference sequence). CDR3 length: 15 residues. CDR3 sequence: CATSGGPGDQETQYF. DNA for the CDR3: TGTGCCACCAGCGGTGGCCCGGGGGACCAAGAGACCCAGTACTTC.

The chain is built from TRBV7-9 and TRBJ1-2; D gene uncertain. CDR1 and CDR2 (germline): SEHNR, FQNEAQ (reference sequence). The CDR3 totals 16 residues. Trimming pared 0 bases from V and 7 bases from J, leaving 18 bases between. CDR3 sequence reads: CASSLAGNRARGGYTF. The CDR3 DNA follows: TGTGCCAGCAGCTTAGCAGGGAACCGGGCTCGAGGTGGCTACACCTTC.

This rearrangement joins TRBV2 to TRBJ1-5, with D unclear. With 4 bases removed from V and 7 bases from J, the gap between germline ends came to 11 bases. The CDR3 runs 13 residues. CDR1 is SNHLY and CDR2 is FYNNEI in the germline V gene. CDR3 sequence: CASSARTLQPQHF. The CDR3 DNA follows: TGTGCCAGCAGTGCTAGGACCCTGCAGCCCCAGCATTTT.

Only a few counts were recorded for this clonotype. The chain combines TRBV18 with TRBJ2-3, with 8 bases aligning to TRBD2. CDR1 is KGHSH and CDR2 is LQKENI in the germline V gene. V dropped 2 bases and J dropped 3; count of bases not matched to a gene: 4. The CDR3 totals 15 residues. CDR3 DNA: TGTGCCAGCTCACCATCAGCGGGGGAGACAGATACGCAGTATTTT. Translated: CASSPSAGETDTQYF.

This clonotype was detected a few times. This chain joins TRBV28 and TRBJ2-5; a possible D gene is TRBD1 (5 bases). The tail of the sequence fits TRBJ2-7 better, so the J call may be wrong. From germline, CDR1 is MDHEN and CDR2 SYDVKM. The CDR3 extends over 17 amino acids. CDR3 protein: CASSLWDGKKGSYEQYF. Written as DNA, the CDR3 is TGTGCCAGCAGTTTATGGGATGGGAAGAAGGGGTCGTACGAGCAGTACTTC.

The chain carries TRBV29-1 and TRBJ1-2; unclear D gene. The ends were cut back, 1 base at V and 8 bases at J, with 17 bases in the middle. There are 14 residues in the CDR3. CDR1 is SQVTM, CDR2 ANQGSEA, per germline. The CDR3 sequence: CSVEVASRWLGYTF. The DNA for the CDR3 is TGCAGCGTTGAAGTCGCCTCCCGATGGCTGGGCTACACCTTC.

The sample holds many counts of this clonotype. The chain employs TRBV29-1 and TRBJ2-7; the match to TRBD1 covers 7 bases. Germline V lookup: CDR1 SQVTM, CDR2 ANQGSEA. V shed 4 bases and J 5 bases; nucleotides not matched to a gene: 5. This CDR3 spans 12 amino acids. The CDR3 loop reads CSVVETGNEQYF. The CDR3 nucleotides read TGCAGCGTTGTTGAGACAGGGAACGAGCAGTACTTC.

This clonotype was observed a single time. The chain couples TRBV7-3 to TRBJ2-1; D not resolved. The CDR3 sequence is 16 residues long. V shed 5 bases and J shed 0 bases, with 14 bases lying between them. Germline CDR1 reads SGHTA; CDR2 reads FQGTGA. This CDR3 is CASSPSSLYSYNEQFF. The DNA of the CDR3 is TGTGCCAGCAGCCCTTCTTCCCTTTACTCCTACAATGAGCAGTTCTTC.

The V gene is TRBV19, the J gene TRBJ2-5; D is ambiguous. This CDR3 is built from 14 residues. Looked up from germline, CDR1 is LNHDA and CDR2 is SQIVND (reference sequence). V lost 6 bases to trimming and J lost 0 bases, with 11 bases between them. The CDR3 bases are TGTGCCAGTAGCGCAGGATCTTACCAAGAGACCCAGTACTTC. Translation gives CASSAGSYQETQYF.

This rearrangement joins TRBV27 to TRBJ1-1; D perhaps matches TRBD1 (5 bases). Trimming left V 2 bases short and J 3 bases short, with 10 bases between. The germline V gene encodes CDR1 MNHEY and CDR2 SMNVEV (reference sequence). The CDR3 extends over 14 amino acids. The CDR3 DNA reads TGTGCCAGCAGTTTAATTGGGGACTACACTGAAGCTTTCTTT. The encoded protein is CASSLIGDYTEAFF.

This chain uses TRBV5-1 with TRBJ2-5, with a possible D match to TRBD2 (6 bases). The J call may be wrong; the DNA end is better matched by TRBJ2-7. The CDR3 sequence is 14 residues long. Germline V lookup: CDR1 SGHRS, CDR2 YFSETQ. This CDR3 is CASSWDSVRGEQYF. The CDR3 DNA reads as TGCGCCAGCAGCTGGGACTCGGTTAGGGGCGAGCAGTACTTC.

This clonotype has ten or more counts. CDR3 sequence reads: CASSPRDSLNYGYTF. DNA for the CDR3: TGTGCCAGCAGCCCGAGGGACAGTCTCAACTATGGCTACACCTTC. This chain uses TRBV9 with TRBJ1-2; TRBD1 aligns across 7 bases. CDR1 is SGDLS, CDR2 YYNGEE, per germline. J gave up 2 bases and V 4 bases, and 8 bases lay outside the gene matches. This CDR3 has 15 amino acids.

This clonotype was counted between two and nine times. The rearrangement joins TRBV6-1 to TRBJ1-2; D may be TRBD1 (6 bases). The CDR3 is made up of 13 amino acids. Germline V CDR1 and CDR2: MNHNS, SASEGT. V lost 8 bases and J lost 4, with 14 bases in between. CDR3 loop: CASGRGSGYGYTF. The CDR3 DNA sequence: TGTGCCAGCGGCAGGGGCAGCGGCTATGGCTACACCTTC.

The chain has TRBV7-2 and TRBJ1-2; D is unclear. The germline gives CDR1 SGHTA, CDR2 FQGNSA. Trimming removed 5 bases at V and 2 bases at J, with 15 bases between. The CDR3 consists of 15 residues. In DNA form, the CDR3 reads TGTGCCAGCAGCCCCCCCCCGGCGGGAAACTATGGCTACACCTTC. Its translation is CASSPPPAGNYGYTF. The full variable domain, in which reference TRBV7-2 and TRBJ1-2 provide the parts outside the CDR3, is GAGVSQSPSNKVTEKGKDVELRCDPISGHTALYWYRQSLGQGLEFLIYFQGNSAPDKSGLPSDRFSAERTGGSVSTLTIQRTQQEDSAVYLCASSPPPAGNYGYTFGSGTRLTVV.

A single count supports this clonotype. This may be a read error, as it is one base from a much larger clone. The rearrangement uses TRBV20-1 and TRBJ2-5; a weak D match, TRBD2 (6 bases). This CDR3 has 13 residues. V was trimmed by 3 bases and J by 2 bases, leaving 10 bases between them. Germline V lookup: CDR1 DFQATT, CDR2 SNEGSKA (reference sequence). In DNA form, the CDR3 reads TGCAGTGCTAGTGGGACTCCGCAAGAGACCCAGTACTTC. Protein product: CSASGTPQETQYF.

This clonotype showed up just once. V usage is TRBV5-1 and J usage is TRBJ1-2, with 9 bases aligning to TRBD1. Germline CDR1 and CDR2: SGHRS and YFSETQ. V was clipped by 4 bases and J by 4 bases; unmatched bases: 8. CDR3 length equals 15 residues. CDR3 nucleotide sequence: TGCGCCAGCAGCCTCGGGACAGGGCAGAGCTATGGCTACACCTTC. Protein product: CASSLGTGQSYGYTF.

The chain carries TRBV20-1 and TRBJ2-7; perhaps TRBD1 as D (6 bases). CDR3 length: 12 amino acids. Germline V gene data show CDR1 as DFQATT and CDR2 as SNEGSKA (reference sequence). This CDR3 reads CSTGTPRFEQYF. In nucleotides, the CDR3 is TGCAGCACTGGGACACCCAGGTTCGAGCAGTACTTC.

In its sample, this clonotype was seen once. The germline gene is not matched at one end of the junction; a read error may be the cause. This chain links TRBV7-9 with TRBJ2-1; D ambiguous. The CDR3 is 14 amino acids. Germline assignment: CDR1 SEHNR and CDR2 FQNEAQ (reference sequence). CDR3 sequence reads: CAGSSSSSYNEQFF. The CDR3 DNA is TGTGCCGGCAGCTCGTCCAGCTCCTACAATGAGCAGTTCTTC.

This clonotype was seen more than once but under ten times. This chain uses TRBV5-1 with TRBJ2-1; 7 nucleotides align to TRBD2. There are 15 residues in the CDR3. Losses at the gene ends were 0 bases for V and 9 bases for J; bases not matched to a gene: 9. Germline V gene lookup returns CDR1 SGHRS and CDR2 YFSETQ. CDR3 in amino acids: CASSLAPSGVGEQFF. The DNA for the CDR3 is TGCGCCAGCAGCTTGGCTCCTAGCGGCGTGGGTGAGCAGTTCTTC.

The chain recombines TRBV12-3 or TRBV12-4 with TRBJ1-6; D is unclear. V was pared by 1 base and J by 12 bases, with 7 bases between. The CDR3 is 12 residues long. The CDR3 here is CASSLVPEPLHF. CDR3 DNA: TGTGCCAGCAGTTTAGTTCCGGAACCCCTCCACTTT.

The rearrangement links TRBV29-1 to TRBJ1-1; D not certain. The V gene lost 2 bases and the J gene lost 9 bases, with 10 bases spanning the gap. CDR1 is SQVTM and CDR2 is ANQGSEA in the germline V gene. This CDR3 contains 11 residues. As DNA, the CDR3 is TGCAGCGTTGAACAGAGCGATCAAGCTTTCTTT. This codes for CSVEQSDQAFF.